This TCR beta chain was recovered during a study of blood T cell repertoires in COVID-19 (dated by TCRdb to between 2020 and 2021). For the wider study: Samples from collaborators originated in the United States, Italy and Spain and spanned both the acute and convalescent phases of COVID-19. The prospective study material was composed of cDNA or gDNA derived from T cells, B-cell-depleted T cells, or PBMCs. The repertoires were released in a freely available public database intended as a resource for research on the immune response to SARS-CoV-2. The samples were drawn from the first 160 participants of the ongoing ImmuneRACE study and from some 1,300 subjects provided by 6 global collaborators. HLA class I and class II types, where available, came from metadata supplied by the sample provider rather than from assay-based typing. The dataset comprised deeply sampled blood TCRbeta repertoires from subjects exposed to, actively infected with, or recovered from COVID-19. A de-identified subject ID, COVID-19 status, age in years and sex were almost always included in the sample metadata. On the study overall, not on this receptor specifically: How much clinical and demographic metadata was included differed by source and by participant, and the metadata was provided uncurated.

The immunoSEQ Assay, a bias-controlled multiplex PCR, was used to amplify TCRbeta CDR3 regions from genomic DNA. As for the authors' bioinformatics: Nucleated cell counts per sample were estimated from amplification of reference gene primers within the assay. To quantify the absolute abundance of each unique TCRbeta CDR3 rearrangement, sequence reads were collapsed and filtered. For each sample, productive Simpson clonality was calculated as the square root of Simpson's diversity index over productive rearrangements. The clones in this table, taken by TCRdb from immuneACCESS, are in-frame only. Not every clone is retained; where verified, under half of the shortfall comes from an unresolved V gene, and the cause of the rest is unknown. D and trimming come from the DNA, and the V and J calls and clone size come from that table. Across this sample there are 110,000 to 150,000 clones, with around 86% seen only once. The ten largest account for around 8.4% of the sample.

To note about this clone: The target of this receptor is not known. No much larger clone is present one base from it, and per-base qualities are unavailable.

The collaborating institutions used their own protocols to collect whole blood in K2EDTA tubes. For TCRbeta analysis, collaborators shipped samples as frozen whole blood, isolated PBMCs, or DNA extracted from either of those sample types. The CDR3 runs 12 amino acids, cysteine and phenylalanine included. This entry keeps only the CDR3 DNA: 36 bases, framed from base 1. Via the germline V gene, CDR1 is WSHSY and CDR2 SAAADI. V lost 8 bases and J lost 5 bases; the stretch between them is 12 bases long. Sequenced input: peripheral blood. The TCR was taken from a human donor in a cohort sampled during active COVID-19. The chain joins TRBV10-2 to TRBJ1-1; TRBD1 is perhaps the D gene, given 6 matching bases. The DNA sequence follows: TGCGCCAGCTCCAGGGGTGGTACTGAAGCTTTCTTT. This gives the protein CASSRGGTEAFF.